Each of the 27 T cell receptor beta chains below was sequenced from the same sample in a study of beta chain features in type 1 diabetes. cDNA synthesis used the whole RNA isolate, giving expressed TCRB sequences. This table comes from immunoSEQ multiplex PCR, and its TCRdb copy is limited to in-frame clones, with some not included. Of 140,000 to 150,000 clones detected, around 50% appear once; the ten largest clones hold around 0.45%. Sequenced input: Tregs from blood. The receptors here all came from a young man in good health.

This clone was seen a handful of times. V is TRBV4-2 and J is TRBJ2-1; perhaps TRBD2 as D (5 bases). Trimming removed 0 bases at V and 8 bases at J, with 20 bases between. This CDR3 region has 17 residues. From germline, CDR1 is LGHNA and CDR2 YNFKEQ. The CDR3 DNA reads TGTGCCAGCAGCCAAGATCGGGCCGCCGGACTTGGAGATGAGCAGTTCTTC. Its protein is CASSQDRAAGLGDEQFF.

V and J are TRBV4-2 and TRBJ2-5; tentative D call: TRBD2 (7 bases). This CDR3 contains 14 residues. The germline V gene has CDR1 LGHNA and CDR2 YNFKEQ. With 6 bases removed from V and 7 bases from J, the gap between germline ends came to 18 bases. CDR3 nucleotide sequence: TGTGCCAGCAGATCCCTCCCAGGGGAGGGGACCCAGTACTTC. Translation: CASRSLPGEGTQYF.

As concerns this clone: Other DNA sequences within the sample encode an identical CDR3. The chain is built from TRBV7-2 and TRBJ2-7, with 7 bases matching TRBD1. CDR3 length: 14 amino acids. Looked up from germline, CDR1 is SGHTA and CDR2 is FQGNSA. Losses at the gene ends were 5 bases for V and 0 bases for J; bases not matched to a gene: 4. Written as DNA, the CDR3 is TGTGCCAGCAGCCCAGGACAGGTCTCCTACGAGCAGTACTTC. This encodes CASSPGQVSYEQYF.

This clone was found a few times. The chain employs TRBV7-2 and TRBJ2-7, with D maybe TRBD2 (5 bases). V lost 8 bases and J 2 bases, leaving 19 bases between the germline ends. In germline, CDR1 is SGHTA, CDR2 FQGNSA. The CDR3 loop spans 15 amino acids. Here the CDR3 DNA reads TGTGCCAGCCGAGCGGACGGACTCAAAACCTACGAGCAGTACTTC. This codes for CASRADGLKTYEQYF.

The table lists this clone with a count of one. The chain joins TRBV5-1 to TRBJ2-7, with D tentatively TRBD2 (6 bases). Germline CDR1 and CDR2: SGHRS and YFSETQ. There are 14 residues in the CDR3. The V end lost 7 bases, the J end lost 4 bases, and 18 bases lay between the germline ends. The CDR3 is CASRLEGTAYEQYF. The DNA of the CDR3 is TGCGCCAGCCGTCTGGAGGGGACCGCTTACGAGCAGTACTTC.

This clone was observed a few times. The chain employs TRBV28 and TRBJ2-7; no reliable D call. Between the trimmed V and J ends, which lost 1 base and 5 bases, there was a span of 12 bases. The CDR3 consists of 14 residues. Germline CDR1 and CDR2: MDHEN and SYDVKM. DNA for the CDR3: TGTGCCAGCAGTTTATCGTCGGTTAGAGACGAGCAGTACTTC. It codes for CASSLSSVRDEQYF.

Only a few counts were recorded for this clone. CDR3: CASSSLAGTQETQYF. The CDR3 DNA follows: TGTGCCAGCAGCTCACTAGCGGGTACACAAGAGACCCAGTACTTC. This rearrangement joins TRBV7-2 to TRBJ2-5; TRBD2 agrees at 9 bases. CDR3 size: 15 residues. Germline CDR1 and CDR2: SGHTA and FQGNSA. The V segment lost 4 bases and the J segment 2 bases; nucleotides outside the gene matches: 5.

CDR3 DNA sequence: TGTGCCAGCAGCTTATCTGGGACAGGGGCCACTGAAGCTTTCTTT. The encoded protein is CASSLSGTGATEAFF. The chain combines TRBV7-2 with TRBJ1-1; 10 bases agree with TRBD1. Germline CDR1 is SGHTA and CDR2 is FQGNSA. V was clipped by 2 bases and J by 4 bases; unmatched bases: 4. The length of the CDR3 is 15 residues.

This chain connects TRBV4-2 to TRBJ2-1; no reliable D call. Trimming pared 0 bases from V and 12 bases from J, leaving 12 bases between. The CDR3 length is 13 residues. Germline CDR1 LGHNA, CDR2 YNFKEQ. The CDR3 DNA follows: TGTGCCAGCAGCCAAGATCTGGCCCTTGGGCAGTTCTTC. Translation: CASSQDLALGQFF.

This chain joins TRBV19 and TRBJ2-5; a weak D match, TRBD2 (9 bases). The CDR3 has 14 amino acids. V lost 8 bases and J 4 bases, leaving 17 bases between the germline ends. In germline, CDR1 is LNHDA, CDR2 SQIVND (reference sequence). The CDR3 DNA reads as TGTGCCAGTGGACAGGGACTAGCTCCAGAGACCCAGTACTTC. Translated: CASGQGLAPETQYF.

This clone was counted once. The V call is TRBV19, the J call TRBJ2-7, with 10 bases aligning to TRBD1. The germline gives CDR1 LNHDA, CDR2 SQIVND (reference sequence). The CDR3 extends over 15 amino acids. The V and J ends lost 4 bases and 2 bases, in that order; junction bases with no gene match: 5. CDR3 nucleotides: TGTGCCAGTAGTACGATCGGGACAGGGGCCTACGAGCAGTACTTC. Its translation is CASSTIGTGAYEQYF.

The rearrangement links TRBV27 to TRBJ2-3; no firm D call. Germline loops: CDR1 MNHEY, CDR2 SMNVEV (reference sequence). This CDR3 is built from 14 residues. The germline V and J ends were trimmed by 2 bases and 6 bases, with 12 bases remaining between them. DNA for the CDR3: TGTGCCAGCAGTTTAGTGGCAGGTCGGGATACGCAGTATTTT. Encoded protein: CASSLVAGRDTQYF.

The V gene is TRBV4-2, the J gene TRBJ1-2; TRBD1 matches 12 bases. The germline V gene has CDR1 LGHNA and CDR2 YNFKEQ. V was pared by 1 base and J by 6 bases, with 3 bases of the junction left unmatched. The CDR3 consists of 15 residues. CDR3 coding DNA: TGTGCCAGCAGCCAAGCCGGGACAGGGGGCAATGGCTACACCTTC. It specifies CASSQAGTGGNGYTF.

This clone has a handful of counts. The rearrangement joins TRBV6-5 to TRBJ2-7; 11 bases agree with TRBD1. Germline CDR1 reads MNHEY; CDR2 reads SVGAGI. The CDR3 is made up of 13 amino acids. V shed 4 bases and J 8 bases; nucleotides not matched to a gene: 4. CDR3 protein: CASSSGTGGKQYF. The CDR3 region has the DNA TGTGCCAGCAGTTCCGGGACAGGGGGGAAGCAGTACTTC.

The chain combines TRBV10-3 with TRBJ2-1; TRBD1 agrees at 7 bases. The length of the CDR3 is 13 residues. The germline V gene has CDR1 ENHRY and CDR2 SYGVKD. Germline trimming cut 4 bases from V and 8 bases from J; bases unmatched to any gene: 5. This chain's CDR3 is CAISGTGRDEQFF. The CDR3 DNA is TGTGCCATCAGTGGGACAGGCAGGGATGAGCAGTTCTTC.

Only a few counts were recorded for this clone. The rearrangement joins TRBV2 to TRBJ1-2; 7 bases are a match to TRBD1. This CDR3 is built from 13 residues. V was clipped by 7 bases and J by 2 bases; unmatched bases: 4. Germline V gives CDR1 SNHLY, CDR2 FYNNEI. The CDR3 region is CASTRDRNYGYTF. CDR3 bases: TGTGCCAGCACTCGGGACAGAAACTATGGCTACACCTTC.

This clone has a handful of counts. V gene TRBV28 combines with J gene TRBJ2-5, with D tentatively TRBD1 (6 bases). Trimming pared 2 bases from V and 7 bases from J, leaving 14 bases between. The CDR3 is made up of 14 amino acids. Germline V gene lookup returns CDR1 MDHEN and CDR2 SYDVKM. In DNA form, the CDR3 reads TGTGCCAGCAGTTTAGGACAGATTGGTTGGACCCAGTACTTC. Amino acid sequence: CASSLGQIGWTQYF.

The DNA for the CDR3 is TGTGCCAGCAGTTATGGTCAGGGAAACACCATATATTTT. This gives the protein CASSYGQGNTIYF. The genes are TRBV6-5 and TRBJ1-3; D call uncertain. In germline, CDR1 is MNHEY, CDR2 SVGAGI. This CDR3 is built from 13 residues. V was clipped by 3 bases and J by 4 bases, with 7 bases between them.

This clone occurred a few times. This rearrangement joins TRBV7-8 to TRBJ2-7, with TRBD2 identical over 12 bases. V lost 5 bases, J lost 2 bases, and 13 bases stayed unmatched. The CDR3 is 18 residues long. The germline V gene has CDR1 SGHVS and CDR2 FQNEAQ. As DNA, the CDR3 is TGTGCCAGCAGCCCCAGACTAGCGGGAGAAGGGAATACCTACGAGCAGTACTTC. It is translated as CASSPRLAGEGNTYEQYF. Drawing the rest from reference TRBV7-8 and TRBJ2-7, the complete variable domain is GAGVSQSPRYKVAKRGQDVALRCDPISGHVSLFWYQQALGQGPEFLTYFQNEAQLDKSGLPSDRFFAERPEGSVSTLKIQRTQQEDSAVYLCASSPRLAGEGNTYEQYFGPGTRLTVT.

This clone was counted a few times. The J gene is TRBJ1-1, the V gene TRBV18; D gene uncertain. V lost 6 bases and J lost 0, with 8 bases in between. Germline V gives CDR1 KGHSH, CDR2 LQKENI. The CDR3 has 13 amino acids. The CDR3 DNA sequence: TGTGCCAGCTCTAAGTCGGTGAACACTGAAGCTTTCTTT. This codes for CASSKSVNTEAFF.

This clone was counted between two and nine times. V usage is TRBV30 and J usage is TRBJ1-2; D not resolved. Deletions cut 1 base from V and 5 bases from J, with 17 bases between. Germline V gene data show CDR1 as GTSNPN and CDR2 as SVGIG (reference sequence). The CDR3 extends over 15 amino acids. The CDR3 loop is CAWSGQKNYGYGYTF. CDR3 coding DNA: TGTGCCTGGAGTGGGCAGAAAAACTATGGATATGGCTACACCTTC.

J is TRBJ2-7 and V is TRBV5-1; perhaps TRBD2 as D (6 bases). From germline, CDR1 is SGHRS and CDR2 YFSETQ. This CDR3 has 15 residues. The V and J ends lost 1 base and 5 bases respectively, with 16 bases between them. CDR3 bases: TGCGCCAGCAGCTTGAGTATTGCGGGACCCCACGAGCAGTACTTC. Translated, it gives CASSLSIAGPHEQYF.

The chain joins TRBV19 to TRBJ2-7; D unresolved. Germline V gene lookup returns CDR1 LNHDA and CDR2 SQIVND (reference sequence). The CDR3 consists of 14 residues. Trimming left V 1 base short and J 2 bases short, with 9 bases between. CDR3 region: CASSIGASTYEQYF. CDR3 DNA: TGTGCCAGTAGTATAGGCGCCTCCACCTACGAGCAGTACTTC.

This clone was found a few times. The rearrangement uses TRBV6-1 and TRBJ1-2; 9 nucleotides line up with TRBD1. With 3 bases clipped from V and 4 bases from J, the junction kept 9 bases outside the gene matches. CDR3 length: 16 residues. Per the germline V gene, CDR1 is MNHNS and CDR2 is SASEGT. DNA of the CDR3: TGTGCCAGCAGTGATCCGGGACAGGGCTCAAGCTATGGCTACACCTTC. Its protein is CASSDPGQGSSYGYTF.

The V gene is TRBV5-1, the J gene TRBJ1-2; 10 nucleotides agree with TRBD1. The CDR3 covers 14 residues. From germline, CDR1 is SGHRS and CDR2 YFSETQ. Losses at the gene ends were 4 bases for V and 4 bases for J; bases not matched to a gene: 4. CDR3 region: CASSPGQGTYGYTF. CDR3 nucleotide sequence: TGCGCCAGCAGCCCGGGACAGGGGACCTATGGCTACACCTTC. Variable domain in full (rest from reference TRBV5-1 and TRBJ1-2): KAGVTQTPRYLIKTRGQQVTLSCSPISGHRSVSWYQQTPGQGLQFLFEYFSETQRNKGNFPGRFSGRQFSNSRSEMNVSTLELGDSALYLCASSPGQGTYGYTFGSGTRLTVV.

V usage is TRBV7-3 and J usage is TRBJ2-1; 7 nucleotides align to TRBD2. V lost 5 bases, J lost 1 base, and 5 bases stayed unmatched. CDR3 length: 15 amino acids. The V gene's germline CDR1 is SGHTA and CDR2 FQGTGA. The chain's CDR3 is CASSLLAASYNEQFF. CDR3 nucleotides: TGTGCCAGCAGCCTGCTAGCGGCGTCCTACAATGAGCAGTTCTTC.

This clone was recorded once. CDR3 DNA sequence: TGTGCCAGCAGTTCCTTCCGGGGAAATGAAAAACTGTTTTTT. This sequence encodes CASSSFRGNEKLFF. The V call is TRBV6-6, the J call TRBJ1-4; D is unclear. The germline V and J ends were trimmed by 4 bases and 5 bases, with 11 bases remaining between them. The CDR3 totals 14 residues. Germline CDR1 MNHNY, CDR2 SVGAGI (reference sequence).